This T cell receptor (beta chain) stems from a study of cytomegalovirus exposure and HLA in healthy donors. General study points: Three CMV-associated chains proved CMV antigen-specific in vitro. First-cohort TCR clusters tended to co-occur in the 120 or so validation repertoires, a later analysis found.

Sequencing used immunoSEQ multiplex PCR; TCRdb keeps in-frame clones, though not all of them. Among about 130,000 clones listed, roughly 87% were seen once. Turning to this clone: Its antigen is currently unknown.

Germline V CDR1 and CDR2: SEHNR, FQNEAQ (reference sequence). The length of the CDR3 is 14 residues. V was pared by 3 bases and J by 5 bases, with 11 bases between. This receptor was taken from a woman aged 18-29 years in good health and CMV-seronegative. Material for sequencing was PBMCs. The chain carries TRBV7-9 and TRBJ2-1; TRBD2 might be the D (6 bases). Here the CDR3 reads CASSFELANNEQFF. CDR3 sequence (DNA): TGTGCCAGCAGCTTTGAGCTAGCGAACAATGAGCAGTTCTTC.